There are a few counts of the clone carrying this TCR beta chain. No antigen is known for it. These data originate in a study of post-analysis software for immune sequencing data. Regarding the study as a whole: Four or five TRBV segments, TRBV5-6, TRBV5-1 and TRBV20-1 among them, were found more frequent in patients than controls.

CDR3 length: 17 amino acids. Germline values: CDR1 MGHRA, CDR2 YSYEKL. The V and J ends lost 0 bases and 6 bases respectively, with 15 bases between them. The TCR beta cDNA libraries carried unique molecular identifiers. Around 460,000 cDNA molecules came from around 1 to 10 million T cells. Each CDR3 protein is one row after TCRdb ran MiXCR on the PCR reads. Among about 540,000 distinct CDR3 sequences listed, around a third were seen once. This receptor was obtained from a girl aged 2-17 years with multiple sclerosis. This rearrangement joins TRBV4-1 to TRBJ1-6, with D possibly matching TRBD1 (5 bases). The sequenced material came from blood. CDR3 DNA sequence: TGCGCCAGCAGCCAAGAAAGGACACGGAAACTTAATTCACCCCTCCACTTT. Amino acid sequence: CASSQERTRKLNSPLHF.